This T cell receptor (beta chain) originates from a study of CD8 T cells in ankylosing spondylitis. General study results and limits: Past research had described some motif variants in reactive arthritis synovial fluid and blood. Seemingly characteristic of ankylosing spondylitis blood was a TCR beta motif consisting of about 8 highly homologous variants. Disease-linked clones displayed a CD8+ phenotype and appeared relatively rarely in peripheral blood.

Many counts were recorded for this clonotype. The antigen remains unidentified. Quantitative 5'-RACE was performed with molecular barcodes, and it yielded the TCR beta libraries. Each CDR3 protein gets one entry after TCRdb re-called the 5' RACE reads with MiXCR. This sample carries approximately 220,000 distinct CDR3 sequences, roughly 10% of them seen once, and the ten largest clones take approximately 20%. CDR3 length equals 16 residues. Trimming at V came to 4 bases and at J to 7 bases, leaving 12 bases not matched to a gene. Per germline, CDR1 SGHAT and CDR2 FQNNGV. The sample consisted of blood, either unsorted or a sorted T cell fraction (not recorded which). The sequence was collected from a male donor with ankylosing spondylitis or in good health (not recorded which). V usage is TRBV11-2 and J usage is TRBJ2-3; 9 nucleotides agree with TRBD1. CDR3 protein: CASSSPGTGTVNTQYF. CDR3 sequence (DNA): TGTGCCAGCAGCTCCCCCGGGACAGGGACCGTGAATACGCAGTATTTT.